The 19 T cell receptor beta chains presented below share a single source sample, sequenced in a study of T cell responses to AZD1222 COVID-19 vaccine. Clones were sequenced by immunoSEQ multiplex PCR, and TCRdb holds only the in-frame ones, with some missing. The sample has around 79,000 clones, around 88% seen once; the top ten hold approximately 19%. The sample consisted of peripheral blood, taken on day 0 of AZD1222 vaccination. The receptors were sampled from an adult in good health.

This chain joins TRBV6-1 and TRBJ2-1; 7 bases align to TRBD1. Germline V lookup: CDR1 MNHNS, CDR2 SASEGT. V was clipped by 2 bases and J by 6 bases; unmatched bases: 4. There are 14 residues in the CDR3. Here the CDR3 reads CASSEPPGGNEQFF. CDR3 sequence (DNA): TGTGCCAGCAGTGAACCACCAGGGGGCAATGAGCAGTTCTTC.

The gene calls are TRBV4-3 and TRBJ1-4, with D hard to call. This CDR3 comprises 16 residues. The V gene lost 0 bases and the J gene lost 0 bases, with 8 bases spanning the gap. Germline V gives CDR1 LGHNA, CDR2 YSLEER. The CDR3 reads CASSQDSDPTNEKLFF. DNA for the CDR3: TGCGCCAGCAGCCAAGATTCGGATCCAACTAATGAAAAACTGTTTTTT.

This chain joins TRBV6-2 or TRBV6-3 and TRBJ1-6, with 10 bases matching TRBD1. Germline CDR1 is MNHEY and CDR2 is SVGEGT. The CDR3 loop spans 15 amino acids. V was pared by 1 base and J by 7 bases, with 1 base of the junction left unmatched. The CDR3 sequence: CASSYWTGGNSPLHF. CDR3 DNA sequence: TGTGCCAGCAGTTACTGGACAGGGGGGAATTCACCCCTCCACTTT.

The chain has TRBV19 and TRBJ1-1; 8 nucleotides align to TRBD1. The CDR3 runs to 15 residues. The V and J ends lost 7 bases and 6 bases, in that order; junction bases with no gene match: 13. CDR1 is LNHDA and CDR2 is SQIVND in the germline V gene (reference sequence). CDR3 in amino acids: CASTPGQGPTAEAFF. DNA for the CDR3: TGTGCCAGTACCCCCGGACAGGGACCTACCGCTGAAGCTTTCTTT.

The gene calls are TRBV28 and TRBJ2-7; 12 nucleotides line up with TRBD1. This CDR3 is built from 17 residues. After removal of 7 bases from V and 6 bases from J, the junction contained 16 bases not matched to a gene. Germline CDR1 MDHEN, CDR2 SYDVKM. CDR3 coding DNA: TGTGCCAGCAACTCGCCTCACACCGGGACAGGGGGCGGCGAGCAGTACTTC. Protein product: CASNSPHTGTGGGEQYF.

The V call is TRBV28, the J call TRBJ1-5, with TRBD1 as a possible D gene (6 bases). V gave up 3 bases and J gave up 5 bases, with 14 bases separating them. CDR3 length equals 15 residues. Germline V gene lookup returns CDR1 MDHEN and CDR2 SYDVKM. The CDR3 protein is CASSFPGALDQPQHF. CDR3 sequence (DNA): TGTGCCAGCAGTTTCCCGGGGGCTTTAGATCAGCCCCAGCATTTT.

The V gene is TRBV19, the J gene TRBJ1-5; D possibly corresponds to TRBD1 (6 bases). Trimming removed 3 bases at V and 7 bases at J, with 16 bases between. This CDR3 region has 15 residues. Germline V gives CDR1 LNHDA, CDR2 SQIVND (reference sequence). DNA of the CDR3: TGTGCCAGTAGTATTAATGGTCAGGGGAGACAGCCCCAGCATTTT. Protein product: CASSINGQGRQPQHF.

The genes are TRBV9 and TRBJ2-7; TRBD1 agrees at 8 bases. This CDR3 has 14 residues. Germline CDR1 is SGDLS and CDR2 is YYNGEE. After removal of 0 bases from V and 6 bases from J, the junction contained 5 bases not matched to a gene. CDR3 bases: TGTGCCAGCAGCGTAGGACAGGGGTCAGGCGAGCAGTACTTC. Protein sequence: CASSVGQGSGEQYF.

This clone appeared a few times. This chain connects TRBV21-1 to TRBJ1-1. TRBV21-1 is annotated as a pseudogene. The CDR3 is 16 amino acids. The CDR3 region is CASSTRAMFEVTEAFF. The CDR3 DNA reads TGTGCCAGCAGCACAAGGGCCATGTTTGAAGTCACTGAAGCTTTCTTT.

This clone is a singleton in its sample. V is TRBV28 and J is TRBJ2-2, with D hard to call. V was cut by 5 bases and J by 6 bases, with 13 bases left in between. The germline CDR1 and CDR2 sequences are MDHEN and SYDVKM. The CDR3 runs to 14 residues. Written as DNA, the CDR3 is TGTGCCAGCAGTCCACCCATCGCGTCCGGGGAGCTGTTTTTT. It encodes CASSPPIASGELFF.

The genes are TRBV5-1 and TRBJ1-2; possibly TRBD1 for D (5 bases). Germline assignment: CDR1 SGHRS and CDR2 YFSETQ. This CDR3 region has 16 residues. V was pared by 5 bases and J by 3 bases, with 20 bases between. The CDR3 spells CASRPEETRDHYGYTF. The CDR3 DNA reads as TGCGCCAGCAGACCCGAAGAAACCAGGGATCACTATGGCTACACCTTC.

This clone was found a few times. This sequence joins TRBV7-2 and TRBJ1-6; D possibly corresponds to TRBD1 (5 bases). Germline assignment: CDR1 SGHTA and CDR2 FQGNSA. This CDR3 spans 16 amino acids. V gave up 0 bases and J gave up 8 bases, with 14 bases separating them. The CDR3 protein is CASSLAVGGSYSPLHF. CDR3 nucleotides: TGTGCCAGCAGCTTAGCGGTCGGGGGATCGTATTCACCCCTCCACTTT.

The sample holds a few counts of this clone. The V gene is TRBV7-3, the J gene TRBJ1-4; 8 bases align to TRBD1. There are 18 residues in the CDR3. V trimming: 0 bases; J trimming: 3 bases; junction bases outside the gene matches: 9. CDR1 and CDR2 (germline): SGHTA, FQGTGA. The CDR3 spells CASSLTSETGDSNEKLFF. CDR3 nucleotide sequence: TGTGCCAGCAGCTTAACGAGCGAGACAGGGGATTCTAATGAAAAACTGTTTTTT. Complete variable domain (other parts from reference TRBV7-3 and TRBJ1-4): GAGVSQTPSNKVTEKGKYVELRCDPISGHTALYWYRQSLGQGPEFLIYFQGTGAADDSGLPNDRFFAVRPEGSVSTLKIQRTERGDSAVYLCASSLTSETGDSNEKLFFGSGTQLSVL.

The chain combines TRBV3-1 (or the pseudogene TRBV3-2) with TRBJ2-1; 9 bases map to TRBD1. J gave up 7 bases and V 3 bases, and 10 bases lay outside the gene matches. This CDR3 comprises 16 residues. Germline V lookup: CDR1 LGHDT, CDR2 YNNKEL (reference sequence). CDR3 nucleotides: TGTGCCAGCAGCCACACAACAGGGGGCAGGAGGAATGAGCAGTTCTTC. It translates to CASSHTTGGRRNEQFF.

V usage is TRBV25-1 and J usage is TRBJ1-6; D not resolved. V was shortened by 7 bases and J by 7 bases, with 8 bases between the two germline ends. Germline V gene data show CDR1 as MGHDK and CDR2 as SYGVNS. The CDR3 has 12 residues. CDR3 sequence reads: CASTTNNSPLHF. In DNA form, the CDR3 reads TGTGCCAGCACCACCAACAATTCACCCCTCCACTTT.

The chain combines TRBV27 with TRBJ2-7, with D hard to call. The CDR3 extends over 13 amino acids. CDR1 MNHEY and CDR2 SMNVEV come from the germline V gene (reference sequence). Trimming pared 0 bases from V and 0 bases from J, leaving 3 bases between. The CDR3 DNA is TGTGCCAGCAGTTTATCCCCCTCCTACGAGCAGTACTTC. This codes for CASSLSPSYEQYF.

J is TRBJ1-2 and V is TRBV7-9; maybe TRBD1 (5 bases). CDR1 is SEHNR and CDR2 is FQNEAQ in the germline V gene (reference sequence). The CDR3 has 12 amino acids. Deletions cut 5 bases from V and 7 bases from J, with 11 bases between. CDR3 in amino acids: CASSQGPAGYTF. Here the CDR3 DNA reads TGTGCCAGCAGCCAGGGTCCCGCTGGCTACACCTTC.

The chain couples TRBV19 to TRBJ1-1; unclear D gene. V lost 7 bases and J lost 3, with 12 bases in between. From germline, CDR1 is LNHDA and CDR2 SQIVND (reference sequence). The CDR3 loop spans 13 amino acids. CDR3 loop: CASTLEGYTEAFF. Here the CDR3 DNA reads TGTGCCAGTACTTTGGAAGGGTACACTGAAGCTTTCTTT.

The table lists this clone with a few counts. The chain combines TRBV4-3 with TRBJ1-1; D remains unclear. Germline V gene sequence: CDR1 LGHNA, CDR2 YSLEER. Trimming pared 5 bases from V and 1 base from J, leaving 8 bases between. The CDR3 runs to 13 residues. The CDR3 loop is CASSTTANTEAFF. DNA of the CDR3: TGCGCCAGCAGCACAACAGCGAACACTGAAGCTTTCTTT.